The 7 T cell receptor beta chains listed next were all sequenced from one sample in a study of T cells after posttransplantation cyclophosphamide. Produced via immunoSEQ multiplex PCR; TCRdb's table is partial and in-frame only. The sample records about 46,000 clones, about 90% being singletons. Sequencing was done on a sample of PBMCs. The receptors derive from a woman in her forties or fifties in good health and a related stem cell transplant donor.

V gene TRBV15 combines with J gene TRBJ2-5, with 9 positions matching TRBD2. Germline CDR1 and CDR2: LNHNV and YYDKDF (reference sequence). The CDR3 covers 17 residues. V dropped 1 base and J dropped 5; count of bases not matched to a gene: 11. The CDR3 spells CATSRGRAGGGRETQYF. As DNA, the CDR3 is TGTGCCACCAGCAGAGGCCGAGCGGGGGGCGGGAGGGAGACCCAGTACTTC.

This rearrangement joins TRBV11-2 to TRBJ2-2; tentatively, D is TRBD2 (5 bases). The germline V gene has CDR1 SGHAT and CDR2 FQNNGV. V was trimmed by 2 bases and J by 4 bases, leaving 8 bases between them. The length of the CDR3 is 14 residues. CDR3 nucleotide sequence: TGTGCCAGCAGCTTATCGGGGAGCACCGGGGAGCTGTTTTTT. Amino acids: CASSLSGSTGELFF. Combining the CDR3 with reference TRBV11-2 and TRBJ2-2 gives the whole variable domain EAGVAQSPRYKIIEKRQSVAFWCNPISGHATLYWYQQILGQGPKLLIQFQNNGVVDDSQLPKDRFSAERLKGVDSTLKIQPAKLEDSAVYLCASSLSGSTGELFFGEGSRLTVL.

This chain joins TRBV7-6 and TRBJ1-2; no firm D call. The CDR3 runs 11 residues. The V gene lost 5 bases and the J gene lost 5 bases, with 6 bases spanning the gap. CDR1 is SGHVS and CDR2 is FNYEAQ in the germline V gene. The CDR3 reads CASSRGYGYTF. The CDR3 DNA is TGTGCCAGCAGCCGAGGGTATGGCTACACCTTC. Combining the CDR3 with reference TRBV7-6 and TRBJ1-2 gives the whole variable domain GAGVSQSPRYKVTKRGQDVALRCDPISGHVSLYWYRQALGQGPEFLTYFNYEAQQDKSGLPNDRFSAERPEGSISTLTIQRTEQRDSAMYRCASSRGYGYTFGSGTRLTVV.

The V and J genes are TRBV11-2 and TRBJ2-1; D is uncertain. Germline-derived CDR1 and CDR2 are SGHAT and FQNNGV. This CDR3 is built from 13 residues. The V end lost 1 base, the J end lost 7 bases, and 8 bases lay between the germline ends. The CDR3 here is CASSLAPRNEQFF. CDR3 nucleotide sequence: TGTGCCAGCAGCTTAGCCCCTAGGAATGAGCAGTTCTTC.

Here the CDR3 DNA reads TGCGCCAGCAGCCTATCCGGGACTAGAGACAATGAGCAGTTCTTC. Translated: CASSLSGTRDNEQFF. The chain employs TRBV5-1 and TRBJ2-1, with 8 bases lining up with TRBD2. This CDR3 region has 15 residues. The V segment lost 4 bases and the J segment 5 bases; nucleotides outside the gene matches: 8. CDR1 is SGHRS, CDR2 YFSETQ, per germline.

The V call is TRBV25-1, the J call TRBJ1-4; D is unresolved. The CDR3 sequence is 15 residues long. Germline CDR1 is MGHDK and CDR2 is SYGVNS. V dropped 7 bases and J dropped 3 bases, with 15 bases sitting between them. The DNA for the CDR3 is TGTGCCAGCACCTCAGATATCGCGGCTAATGAAAAACTGTTTTTT. This encodes CASTSDIAANEKLFF.

The chain couples TRBV15 to TRBJ2-3, with TRBD1 matching over 12 bases. Germline values: CDR1 LNHNV, CDR2 YYDKDF (reference sequence). The CDR3 extends over 16 amino acids. J gave up 7 bases and V 3 bases, and 8 bases lay outside the gene matches. The CDR3 bases are TGTGCCACCAGCAGGGCCGGGACAGGGGGCTTGCATACGCAGTATTTT. Protein: CATSRAGTGGLHTQYF.